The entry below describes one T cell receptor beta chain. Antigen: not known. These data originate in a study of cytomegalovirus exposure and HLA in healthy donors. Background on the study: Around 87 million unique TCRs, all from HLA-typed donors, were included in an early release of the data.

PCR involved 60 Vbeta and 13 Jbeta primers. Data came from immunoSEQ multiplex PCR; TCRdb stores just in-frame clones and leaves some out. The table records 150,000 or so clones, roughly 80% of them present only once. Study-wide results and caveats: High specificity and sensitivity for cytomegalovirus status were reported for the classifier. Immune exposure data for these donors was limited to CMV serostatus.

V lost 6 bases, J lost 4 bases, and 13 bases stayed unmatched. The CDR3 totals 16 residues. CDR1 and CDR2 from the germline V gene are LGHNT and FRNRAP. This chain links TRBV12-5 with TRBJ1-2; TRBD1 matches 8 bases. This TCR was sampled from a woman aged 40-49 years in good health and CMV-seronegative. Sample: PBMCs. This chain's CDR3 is CASGLSGAGGLYGYTF. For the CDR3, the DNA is TGTGCTAGTGGCCTGAGCGGGGCAGGGGGCCTCTATGGCTACACCTTC.